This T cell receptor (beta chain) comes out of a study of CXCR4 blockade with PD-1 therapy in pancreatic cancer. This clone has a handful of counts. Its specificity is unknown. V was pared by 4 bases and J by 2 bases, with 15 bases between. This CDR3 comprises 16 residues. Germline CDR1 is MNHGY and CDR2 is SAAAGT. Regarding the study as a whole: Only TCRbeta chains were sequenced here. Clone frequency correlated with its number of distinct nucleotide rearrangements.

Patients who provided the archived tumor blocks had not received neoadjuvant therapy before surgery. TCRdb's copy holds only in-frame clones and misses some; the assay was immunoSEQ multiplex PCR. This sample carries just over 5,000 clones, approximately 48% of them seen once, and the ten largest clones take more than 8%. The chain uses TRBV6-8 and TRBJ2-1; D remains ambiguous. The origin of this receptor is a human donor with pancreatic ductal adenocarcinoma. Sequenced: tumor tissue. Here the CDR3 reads CASSSTAALPYNEQFF. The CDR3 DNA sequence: TGTGCCAGCAGTTCCACGGCGGCCCTCCCCTACAATGAGCAGTTCTTC.